This record concerns one T cell receptor beta chain sequence. Its antigen is currently not known. The record has no base qualities; no much larger clone is one base away. The same CDR3 also results from other DNA sequences found in this sample. Libraries were constructed by the immunoSEQ multiplex PCR assay. For the multiplex PCR, a mixture combining 60 forward primers for TCR Vbeta segments and 13 reverse primers for TCR Jbeta segments was used. The CDR3 region of rearranged TCR beta genes was amplified from genomic DNA with a multiplex PCR assay. On the Illumina HiSeq System, the amplified TCR beta libraries were sequenced as 87-base-pair reads. The original pipeline was this. A later analysis tallied 70 million to 100 million unique TCR beta chains across the 666 repertoires, and approximately 11 million of those chains were shared by two or more donors. Raw reads were error-corrected and collapsed into unique sequences by a nearest-neighbor algorithm in which closely related sequences were merged to remove PCR and sequencing errors. To assign V, D and J gene segments, CDR3 sequences were aligned to IMGT reference sequences. For a sequence to be retained, a match of at least six nucleotides was required to both a V gene segment and a J gene segment. Rearrangements were called productive when the CDR3 lacked stop codons and stayed in frame with V and J; all others were non-productive. Following IMGT convention, CDR3 was defined as the stretch from the second conserved V-encoded cysteine up to the conserved J-encoded phenylalanine. The earlier analysis of a few hundred of the donors excluded sequences that lacked an unambiguous match to a single V gene segment. In an earlier analysis of 587 of the donors, a V segment was called functional when productive rearrangements were above 56.7%, and segregating when the standard deviation between donors exceeded 5%. To diagnose cytomegalovirus status from the catalog of TCR beta chain sequences, a statistical classification framework was built. In a later analysis, V and J genes were assigned by comparing TCR nucleotide sequences against IMGT/GENE-DB human TR gene sequences. Using the TCRdist pipeline, a later analysis assigned CDR3 sequences along with most-parsimonious VDJ recombination scenarios. A later analysis defined each TCR beta chain by its CDR3 amino acid sequence plus V-gene family, and excluded reads lacking a unique V-gene family. To address suspected cross-contamination and a sequencing artifact, a later analysis removed approximately 590 highly shared, low-generation-probability nucleotide sequences. For each public chain, a later analysis derived a clonal expansion index from normalized ranks of inferred template counts within each repertoire. In a later analysis, generation probabilities were computed using a VDJ recombination model fitted to out-of-frame rearrangements, and the results were checked against IGoR. A later analysis scored TCR-TCR, TCR-HLA and TCR-CMV co-occurrence with hypergeometric tests, applying a repertoire-size bias correction to TCR pairs. False discovery rates were estimated in a later analysis by permuting HLA or CMV assignments 20 times. In a later analysis, co-occurring TCRs were grouped with DBSCAN, and TCRdist sequence similarity was added when clustering was performed within HLA-allele-positive subsets. Repertoires with fewer than 30,000 or more than 120,000 public chains, plus five repertoires with anomalous nucleotide sharing, were excluded from co-occurrence clustering. As stored in TCRdb, this immuneACCESS dataset retains in-frame rearrangements with V and J assigned. A fraction of the clones does not appear; measured against another copy, unresolved V genes explain less than half of the discrepancy, and the remainder lacks a known reason. V and J calls plus clone size are reproduced from that table; the DNA served to infer D and trimming. Within this sample are approximately 130,000 clones, with about 86% of them counted one time only. The top ten clonotypes cover about 0.63% of the sample.

The sample is drawn from a study of cytomegalovirus exposure and HLA in healthy donors (dated by TCRdb to about 2017). Concerning the study at large: An earlier analysis of roughly 500 of the donors reported around 280 Gb of sequence data and around 110 million unique TCR beta sequences obtained from about 200 million T cells. Alongside the repertoire data, information on donor age, sex, ethnicity and CMV serostatus was compiled. Besides the first cohort of roughly 700 subjects, a separate validation cohort made up of 120 different subjects was used. All discovery cohort repertoires had been generated on a single sequencing platform. HLA typing included class I and class II loci at four-digit resolution. Using immunosequencing, the study profiled T cell repertoires from 550 to 750 subjects and related those repertoires to cytomegalovirus serostatus. An early release that covered about 640 HLA-typed donors contained about 300 gigabases of sequencing data and tens of millions of unique TCR sequences. Four or five DR-DQ haplotypes were handled as single units for association and clustering because linkage in the cohort was strong. Across about 380 genotyped donors of the cohort, an average of about 220,000 unique TCR beta nucleotide sequences per donor were sequenced, and 15% to 20% of those sequences were non-productive. A later analysis re-examined previously published TCR beta repertoires from more than 650 donors and added high-resolution HLA genotyping to investigate patterns of TCR occurrence. The study combined high-throughput TCR immunosequencing, statistical association of individual TCRs with disease status, and machine learning to predict cytomegalovirus infection status. Of the approximately 400 genotyped donors, 65% to 90% were placed in the genetic ancestry cluster associated with self-reported Caucasian donors. An earlier analysis of 500 to 650 of the donors applied high-throughput TCR beta sequencing to assess whether each TCR beta V gene segment acted as functional or pseudogenic. A later genetic analysis took genome-wide SNP genotypes for about 65% of the roughly 670 donors and used that subset as a discovery cohort. The number of typed donors differed by locus: 629-630 for A, B, C, DRB1 and DQB1; approximately 540 for DQA1; 606 for DPA1; and some 450 for DPB1. The later analysis used no new phenotypic data to find candidate immune exposures, relying instead on TCR beta sequences and their occurrence across donors. The study aimed to test whether cataloging public T cell receptors could reveal signatures of past pathogen exposure. Beyond this particular receptor, the publication reports: Because the 87-base-pair reads could not distinguish some IMGT-functional V segments, including TRBV6-2 and TRBV6-3, those segments were excluded. When HLA alleles, especially DR and DQ, strongly co-occurred, attributing TCR associations to individual alleles was difficult. A cluster of highly shared sequence variants was judged likely to be a technical artifact of the sequencing pipeline. Around 16 rarely observed V segments, including chromosome 9 orphons, were excluded from the earlier analysis of about 500 of the donors because counts were too low. The study gave a list of about 150 TCR beta chains associated with cytomegalovirus. According to a later analysis, most CMV-associated TCR beta chains appeared to be HLA-restricted, and the HLA associations seemed to be driven largely by CMV exposure. In a later genetic analysis, fewer N-insertions in productive TCRs were reported among donors in an Asian-associated ancestry cluster than the roughly 700-donor mean. In vitro tests confirmed that a few of the cytomegalovirus-associated TCR beta chains recognize cytomegalovirus antigens. According to a later analysis, parvovirus B19, influenza, CMV and Epstein-Barr virus appeared linked to several top co-occurrence clusters. In this cohort, only TCR beta chains were sequenced, and detectable features were limited by the absence of alpha or paired-chain data. Cytomegalovirus status was reported to be diagnosed by the classifier with high specificity and sensitivity in both the original and validation cohorts. In an earlier analysis of about 600 of the donors, most TCR beta V segments appeared in productive rearrangements about 87% or about 30% of the time, broadly matching IMGT annotations. Most TCR sequences were seen in very few donors, while some public TCRs were found in many individuals. Because HLA typing was unavailable for some donors at each locus, only the typed subset was used in association tests. V-gene and J-gene trimming of TCR beta chains was associated with a missense DCLRE1C variant in a later genetic analysis, and the association was replicated in an independent cohort. For the cohort, immune exposure information was limited to CMV serostatus. A further reported finding was that TCR beta sequences accurately predicted the HLA-A and HLA-B alleles for most subjects in the first cohort. Linkage disequilibrium might explain the correlated functional status among segregating V segments, but an unknown experimental factor could not be ruled out. According to the authors, the approach could potentially be generalized to other disease states and immunological phenotypes. In a later analysis, HLA-associated TCR beta chains were found to be more clonally expanded and to have lower generation probabilities than equally common non-associated chains. According to a later analysis, TCR association rates differed among HLA loci, with DRB1 alleles showing the most associated TCRs and HLA-C alleles showing the fewest. In a later analysis, 16,951 TCR beta sequences were associated with specific HLA alleles at a false discovery rate of 0.05. Roughly uniform sequencing depth across donors was assumed in presence/absence analyses, although this assumption may not hold.

The cysteine opens and the phenylalanine closes a CDR3 of 15 amino acids. Only the CDR3 DNA is retained, 45 bases long and in frame from the first base. As encoded in the germline V gene, CDR1 is SGHRS while CDR2 is YFSETQ. V and J lose 0 bases and 0 bases, and a span of 9 bases separates them. The cohort was made up of roughly 670 healthy bone marrow donors. At the time of sampling, every cohort member was nominally healthy, though immune exposures that went unrecorded were likely present. The donor was CMV seronegative and was included in the group of around 320 seronegative cohort members. Every donor gave a peripheral blood sample, and the peripheral blood mononuclear cells from that sample were used for TCR beta sequencing. Genomic DNA extraction from the blood cell samples was performed with the Qiagen DNeasy Blood Extraction Kit.

This clonotype was obtained from a young man in good health and CMV-seronegative. Sample: PBMCs. The rearrangement combines TRBV5-1 with TRBJ1-1; the D gene is unclear. The CDR3 sequence is CASSLGTRMNTEAFF. At the DNA level, the sequence is TGCGCCAGCAGCTTGGGTACACGTATGAACACTGAAGCTTTCTTT.